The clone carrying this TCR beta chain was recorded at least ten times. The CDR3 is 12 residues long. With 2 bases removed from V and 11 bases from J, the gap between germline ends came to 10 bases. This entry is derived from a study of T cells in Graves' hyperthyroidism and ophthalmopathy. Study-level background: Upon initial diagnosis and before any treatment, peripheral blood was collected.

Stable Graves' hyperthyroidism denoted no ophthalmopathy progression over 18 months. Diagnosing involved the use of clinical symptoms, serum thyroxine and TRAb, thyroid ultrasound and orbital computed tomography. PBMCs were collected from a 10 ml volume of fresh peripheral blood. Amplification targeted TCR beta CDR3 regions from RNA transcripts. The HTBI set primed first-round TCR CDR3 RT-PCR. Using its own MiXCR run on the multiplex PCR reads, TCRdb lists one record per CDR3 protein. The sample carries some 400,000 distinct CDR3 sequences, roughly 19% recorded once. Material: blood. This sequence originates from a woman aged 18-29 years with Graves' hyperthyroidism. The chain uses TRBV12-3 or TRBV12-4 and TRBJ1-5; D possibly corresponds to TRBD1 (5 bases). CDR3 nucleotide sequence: TGTGCCAGCAGTTTAAAGGGGAAGACCCAGCATTTT. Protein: CASSLKGKTQHF.